A single sample gave rise to the 27 T cell receptor beta chains below, sequenced in a study of cytomegalovirus exposure and HLA in healthy donors (TCRdb year 2017). Libraries came from the immunoSEQ multiplex PCR assay. A mixture of 60 forward primers for TCR Vbeta segments and 13 reverse primers for TCR Jbeta segments was used in the multiplex PCR. This immuneACCESS table, as held by TCRdb, lists in-frame sequences with V and J called but not all clones. Of the missing ones, under half trace to an unresolved V gene in checked studies; the others have no known cause. Recorded for this sample are 95,000 to 150,000 clones; 81% of them occurred a single time. The ten largest clones capture 4% of the sample. Source material: PBMCs. The receptors stem from a man between 18 and 29 years old in good health and CMV-seropositive.

V usage is TRBV7-9 and J usage is TRBJ2-6, with 7 bases aligning to TRBD1. The CDR3 sequence is 19 residues long. V gave up 5 bases and J gave up 2 bases; unmatched junction bases: 15. Per the germline V gene, CDR1 is SEHNR and CDR2 is FQNEAQ (reference sequence). This CDR3 reads CASSGILMTGTPGANVLTF. DNA of the CDR3: TGTGCCAGCAGCGGCATCCTGATGACAGGGACCCCTGGGGCCAACGTCCTGACTTTC.

Of note for this clone: This sample includes further DNA sequences coding for the same CDR3. CDR3 sequence: CASSVDSQETQYF. Written as DNA, the CDR3 is TGTGCCAGCAGCGTAGACTCTCAAGAGACCCAGTACTTC. The chain combines TRBV9 with TRBJ2-5, with D uncertain. The CDR3 runs 13 residues. Trimming took off 0 bases at V and 2 bases at J, with 5 bases between the two ends. Germline CDR1 and CDR2: SGDLS and YYNGEE.

V gene TRBV2 combines with J gene TRBJ2-5, with TRBD2 matching 7 bases. There are 13 residues in the CDR3. Per the germline V gene, CDR1 is SNHLY and CDR2 is FYNNEI. V trimming: 6 bases; J trimming: 5 bases; junction bases outside the gene matches: 6. The DNA of the CDR3 is TGTGCCAGCAGGGGGGGGATTGCGGAGACCCAGTACTTC. It encodes CASRGGIAETQYF.

V is TRBV11-2 and J is TRBJ1-1, with a possible D match to TRBD1 (6 bases). Trimming pared 6 bases from V and 2 bases from J, leaving 10 bases between. Germline V gene sequence: CDR1 SGHAT, CDR2 FQNNGV. The CDR3 runs 13 residues. The CDR3 spells CASRKTGNTEAFF. The DNA for the CDR3 is TGTGCCAGCAGGAAGACAGGTAACACTGAAGCTTTCTTT.

The chain carries TRBV11-2 and TRBJ2-3; 12 bases agree with TRBD2. Losses at the gene ends were 4 bases for V and 1 base for J; bases not matched to a gene: 9. There are 18 residues in the CDR3. Germline values: CDR1 SGHAT, CDR2 FQNNGV. The DNA of the CDR3 is TGTGCCAGCAGCTCAACTAGCGGGGGGACCTACCGCACAGATACGCAGTATTTT. This sequence encodes CASSSTSGGTYRTDTQYF.

The rearrangement joins TRBV29-1 to TRBJ2-1; 7 nucleotides match TRBD2. V trimming: 5 bases; J trimming: 6 bases; junction bases outside the gene matches: 16. Germline assignment: CDR1 SQVTM and CDR2 ANQGSEA. The CDR3 length is 16 residues. CDR3 DNA: TGCAGCGTTCCCAACCACGGACTAGGAAGGGGCAATGAGCAGTTCTTC. It specifies CSVPNHGLGRGNEQFF.

This chain connects TRBV18 to TRBJ1-6, with TRBD1 matching over 7 bases. CDR3 length: 16 amino acids. J lost 10 bases, V lost 3 bases, and 12 bases had no gene match. In germline, CDR1 is KGHSH, CDR2 LQKENI. CDR3 sequence reads: CASSPARQGIYSPLHF. The CDR3 bases are TGTGCCAGCTCACCCGCTCGACAGGGTATATACTCACCCCTCCACTTT.

The V and J genes are TRBV18 and TRBJ1-2; 10 bases map to TRBD1. Germline CDR1 reads KGHSH; CDR2 reads LQKENI. The CDR3 extends over 15 amino acids. The V and J ends lost 5 bases and 5 bases, in that order; junction bases with no gene match: 8. In DNA form, the CDR3 reads TGTGCCAGCTCAGTCTCGGGACAGGGGTTGTATGGCTACACCTTC. Protein product: CASSVSGQGLYGYTF.

In regard to this clone: The junction does not match germline at one end; this may be a read error. This chain links TRBV7-9 with TRBJ1-6; no clear D gene. The CDR3 consists of 13 residues. CDR1 is SEHNR, CDR2 FQNEAQ, per germline (reference sequence). The CDR3 bases are TGTGCCAGCAGCTTAGCATCCGGGAGCCTGCGAAACTTT. Amino acid sequence: CASSLASGSLRNF. Variable domain in full (rest from reference TRBV7-9 and TRBJ1-6): DTGVSQNPRHKITKRGQNVTFRCDPISEHNRLYWYRQTLGQGPEFLTYFQNEAQLEKSRLLSDRFSAERPKGSFSTLEIQRTEQGDSAMYLCASSLASGSLRNFGNGTRLTVT.

The chain combines TRBV4-1 with TRBJ1-1, with TRBD1 as a possible D gene (5 bases). With 8 bases removed from V and 8 bases from J, the gap between germline ends came to 21 bases. The CDR3 has 14 amino acids. Germline CDR1 MGHRA, CDR2 YSYEKL. CDR3 in DNA: TGCGCCAGCGCAACCCCTTGGGGCGCGGAAGAAGCTTTCTTT. Translated: CASATPWGAEEAFF.

V and J are TRBV7-8 and TRBJ2-6; tentatively, D is TRBD1 (6 bases). V lost 4 bases to trimming and J lost 0 bases, with 10 bases between them. The CDR3 has 16 residues. Germline V lookup: CDR1 SGHVS, CDR2 FQNEAQ. This CDR3 is CASSSDSYSGANVLTF. In DNA form, the CDR3 reads TGTGCCAGCAGCTCGGACAGTTACTCTGGGGCCAACGTCCTGACTTTC.

The chain recombines TRBV30 with TRBJ2-6, with D perhaps TRBD1 (6 bases). The CDR3 runs to 16 residues. Trimming removed 4 bases from V and 0 bases from J, with 13 bases in between. From germline, CDR1 is GTSNPN and CDR2 SVGIG (reference sequence). CDR3 bases: TGTGCCTGGAAGGGGGATGGAAGCTCTGGGGCCAACGTCCTGACTTTC. Translated: CAWKGDGSSGANVLTF. Filled out from reference TRBV30 and TRBJ2-6, the complete variable domain reads SQTIHQWPATLVQPVGSPLSLECTVEGTSNPNLYWYRQAAGRGLQLLFYSVGIGQISSEVPQNLSASRPQDRQFILSSKKLLLSDSGFYLCAWKGDGSSGANVLTFGAGSRLTVL.

The chain joins TRBV19 to TRBJ1-5, with D possibly matching TRBD1 (6 bases). Germline lookup yields CDR1 LNHDA and CDR2 SQIVND (reference sequence). The CDR3 is made up of 12 amino acids. V lost 1 base to trimming and J lost 9 bases, with 7 bases between them. DNA for the CDR3: TGTGCCAGTAGTATAGTACAGGGGCCCCAGCATTTT. Its protein product is CASSIVQGPQHF.

The gene calls are TRBV7-6 and TRBJ1-2; possibly TRBD1 for D (5 bases). V was clipped by 4 bases and J by 6 bases, with 12 bases between them. The CDR3 totals 13 residues. Germline V CDR1 and CDR2: SGHVS, FNYEAQ. CDR3 DNA: TGTGCCAGCAGCTCCTTCACAGGAAATGGCTACACCTTC. Its protein product is CASSSFTGNGYTF.

The chain combines TRBV7-2 with TRBJ1-2; D is possibly TRBD1 (5 bases). This CDR3 contains 15 residues. V shed 1 base and J shed 0 bases, with 9 bases lying between them. Germline values: CDR1 SGHTA, CDR2 FQGNSA. The CDR3 sequence is CASSLVPGTNYGYTF. The CDR3 coding sequence is TGTGCCAGCAGCTTAGTCCCAGGGACTAACTATGGCTACACCTTC.

As DNA, the CDR3 is TGTGCCAGCAGCGTCGGGACTGCTAACACTGAAGCTTTCTTT. It codes for CASSVGTANTEAFF. The chain is built from TRBV9 and TRBJ1-1; tentative D call: TRBD1 (5 bases). The CDR3 covers 14 residues. V lost 2 bases and J lost 2, with 10 bases in between. Germline V gene data show CDR1 as SGDLS and CDR2 as YYNGEE.

The chain joins TRBV7-2 to TRBJ2-3, with 7 bases lining up with TRBD2. Germline trimming cut 9 bases from V and 0 bases from J; bases unmatched to any gene: 3. This CDR3 contains 13 residues. Germline V gives CDR1 SGHTA, CDR2 FQGNSA. CDR3 in DNA: TGTGCCAGTCGCGGGGGTAGCACAGATACGCAGTATTTT. Its translation: CASRGGSTDTQYF. The variable domain in full, with the rest retrieved from reference TRBV7-2 and TRBJ2-3, is GAGVSQSPSNKVTEKGKDVELRCDPISGHTALYWYRQSLGQGLEFLIYFQGNSAPDKSGLPSDRFSAERTGGSVSTLTIQRTQQEDSAVYLCASRGGSTDTQYFGPGTRLTVL.

The gene calls are TRBV11-2 and TRBJ2-2; no firm D call. Germline CDR1 is SGHAT and CDR2 is FQNNGV. V lost 3 bases to trimming and J lost 6 bases, with 8 bases between them. CDR3 length: 13 amino acids. As DNA, the CDR3 is TGTGCCAGCAGCTTGCAGGTCGCCGGGGAGCTGTTTTTT. As protein: CASSLQVAGELFF. Complete variable domain (other parts from reference TRBV11-2 and TRBJ2-2): EAGVAQSPRYKIIEKRQSVAFWCNPISGHATLYWYQQILGQGPKLLIQFQNNGVVDDSQLPKDRFSAERLKGVDSTLKIQPAKLEDSAVYLCASSLQVAGELFFGEGSRLTVL.

V gene TRBV19 combines with J gene TRBJ1-1; D might be TRBD1 (5 bases). The CDR3 consists of 14 residues. Trimming left V 4 bases short and J 1 base short, with 10 bases between. In germline, CDR1 is LNHDA, CDR2 SQIVND (reference sequence). The CDR3 protein is CASSKPTGNTEAFF. The CDR3 DNA sequence: TGTGCCAGTAGTAAGCCTACAGGGAACACTGAAGCTTTCTTT.

The rearrangement joins TRBV7-9 to TRBJ2-1, with TRBD1 as a possible D gene (6 bases). Germline V gene sequence: CDR1 SEHNR, CDR2 FQNEAQ (reference sequence). V lost 5 bases to trimming and J lost 5 bases, with 13 bases between them. This CDR3 has 14 residues. DNA for the CDR3: TGTGCCAGCAGCGTACAGGGAAGGGACAATGAGCAGTTCTTC. Its protein product is CASSVQGRDNEQFF. The full variable domain, its missing parts supplied by reference TRBV7-9 and TRBJ2-1, is DTGVSQNPRHKITKRGQNVTFRCDPISEHNRLYWYRQTLGQGPEFLTYFQNEAQLEKSRLLSDRFSAERPKGSFSTLEIQRTEQGDSAMYLCASSVQGRDNEQFFGPGTRLTVL.

The chain is built from TRBV5-1 and TRBJ2-3, with 8 bases identical to TRBD2. Germline trimming cut 0 bases from V and 4 bases from J; bases unmatched to any gene: 1. Germline lookup yields CDR1 SGHRS and CDR2 YFSETQ. The CDR3 length is 14 residues. In DNA, the CDR3 is TGCGCCAGCAGCTTGGAGCGGGAGCCAGATACGCAGTATTTT. This sequence encodes CASSLEREPDTQYF.

The CDR3 nucleotides read TGCGCCAGCAGCCAAGATCTCAGTCCGCCCGTCTCTGGAAACACCATATATTTT. Translation gives CASSQDLSPPVSGNTIYF. The chain employs TRBV4-3 and TRBJ1-3; no firm D call. Trimming removed 0 bases at V and 0 bases at J, with 15 bases between. CDR3 length equals 18 residues. The germline gives CDR1 LGHNA, CDR2 YSLEER.

The gene calls are TRBV6-1 and TRBJ1-1; 8 bases map to TRBD1. The CDR3 is 14 amino acids. Per germline, CDR1 MNHNS and CDR2 SASEGT. With 7 bases clipped from V and 3 bases from J, the junction kept 7 bases outside the gene matches. The CDR3, as DNA: TGTGCCAGCACCCGACAGGGGCGTTACACTGAAGCTTTCTTT. Translation: CASTRQGRYTEAFF.

This chain uses TRBV27 with TRBJ1-2; D is ambiguous. Germline CDR1 reads MNHEY; CDR2 reads SMNVEV (reference sequence). V lost 5 bases and J lost 5, with 15 bases in between. This CDR3 region has 14 residues. The CDR3 DNA sequence: TGTGCCAGCAGTATCTCCTCGGGTCCTTATGGCTACACCTTC. It codes for CASSISSGPYGYTF.

The sample holds a few counts of this clone. This chain joins TRBV5-1 and TRBJ2-1; TRBD2 agrees at 12 bases. V shed 0 bases and J 8 bases; nucleotides not matched to a gene: 6. This CDR3 has 16 amino acids. Germline V lookup: CDR1 SGHRS, CDR2 YFSETQ. The CDR3 region is CASSLVGLAGTDEQFF. The CDR3, as DNA: TGCGCCAGCAGCTTGGTAGGACTAGCGGGAACGGATGAGCAGTTCTTC.

Turning to this clone: A far larger clone is one base from this, pointing to a likely read error. The chain recombines TRBV6-1 with TRBJ1-5; D not certain. The germline V and J ends were trimmed by 2 bases and 4 bases, with 12 bases remaining between them. This CDR3 is built from 15 residues. Germline CDR1 reads MNHNS; CDR2 reads SASEGT. CDR3 coding DNA: TGTGCCAGCAGTGAAAGGCCAGGACTTAATCAGCCCCAGCATTTT. Its translation: CASSERPGLNQPQHF.

The chain is built from TRBV20-1 and TRBJ1-4; tentative D call: TRBD1 (6 bases). In germline, CDR1 is DFQATT, CDR2 SNEGSKA (reference sequence). V was trimmed by 6 bases and J by 7 bases, leaving 9 bases between them. The CDR3 runs to 11 residues. The CDR3 sequence is CSALQGEKLFF. The CDR3 nucleotides read TGCAGTGCGCTACAGGGTGAAAAACTGTTTTTT.